The 32 T cell receptor beta chains in this list originate from one sample, sequenced in a study of T cell repertoires in cytomegalovirus infection. TCRdb reprocessed the reads with MiXCR, giving one entry per CDR3 protein. The data show around 710,000 distinct CDR3 sequences, roughly 29% seen once. Their antigen targets remain unknown. The sample consisted of cultured CD8+ T cells from PBMCs, taken from culture after CMV antigen stimulation. The receptors here all came from a human donor in good health (CMV status not recorded). Some clones in this sample may be carry-over from other donors' samples.

The chain couples TRBV24-1 to TRBJ2-7; no reliable D call. CDR3 length: 13 residues. The germline V gene has CDR1 KGHDR and CDR2 SFDVKD. V gave up 4 bases and J gave up 3 bases, with 9 bases separating them. The CDR3 here is CATSEGEGYEQYF. CDR3 bases: TGTGCCACCAGTGAGGGCGAAGGCTACGAGCAGTACTTC.

The chain has TRBV20-1 and TRBJ2-5; unclear D gene. Trimming took 2 bases from V and 2 from J, leaving 9 bases between them. There are 13 residues in the CDR3. Germline V gene lookup returns CDR1 DFQATT and CDR2 SNEGSKA (reference sequence). This CDR3 is CSARSQEQETQYF. CDR3 DNA sequence: TGCAGTGCTAGATCGCAGGAGCAAGAGACCCAGTACTTC.

The chain links TRBV12-3 or TRBV12-4 to TRBJ2-7, with TRBD2 identical over 7 bases. The CDR3 runs to 13 residues. Trimming cost V 5 bases and J 7 bases; bases outside gene matches: 8. CDR3 sequence: CASSTALGGEQYF. The CDR3 bases are TGTGCCAGCAGTACCGCCCTCGGGGGGGAGCAGTACTTC.

The V gene is TRBV23-1, the J gene TRBJ1-2; maybe TRBD1 (5 bases). TRBV23-1 counts as an open reading frame of uncertain function. Between the trimmed V and J ends, which lost 1 base and 4 bases, there was a span of 10 bases. This CDR3 has 14 residues. CDR3: CASSQFGARYGYTF. CDR3 bases: TGCGCCAGCAGTCAATTCGGGGCCCGCTATGGCTACACCTTC.

The chain joins TRBV6-6 to TRBJ1-5, with 8 positions matching TRBD1. Germline trimming cut 6 bases from V and 4 bases from J; bases unmatched to any gene: 8. Per germline, CDR1 MNHNY and CDR2 SVGAGI (reference sequence). This CDR3 is built from 15 residues. The CDR3 loop reads CASRADRGQNQPQHF. CDR3 nucleotides: TGTGCCAGCAGAGCTGACAGGGGCCAAAATCAGCCCCAGCATTTT.

The chain couples TRBV27 to TRBJ1-1; 7 nucleotides agree with TRBD1. The CDR3 spans 13 residues. With 11 bases clipped from V and 7 bases from J, the junction kept 13 bases outside the gene matches. Germline CDR1 MNHEY, CDR2 SMNVEV (reference sequence). DNA of the CDR3: TGTGCCTCCTCCAGCAAGGGGGCAGGTGAAGCTTTCTTT. This translates into CASSSKGAGEAFF.

The chain uses TRBV6-2 or TRBV6-3 and TRBJ1-1; the D is unclear. This CDR3 is 15 amino acids long. V lost 2 bases and J lost 0, with 10 bases in between. Germline assignment: CDR1 MNHEY and CDR2 SVGEGT. The CDR3 here is CASSYPQVMNTEAFF. DNA for the CDR3: TGTGCCAGCAGTTACCCCCAGGTGATGAACACTGAAGCTTTCTTT.

This sequence joins TRBV6-2 or TRBV6-3 and TRBJ2-1; the D gene could be TRBD1 or TRBD2 (5 bases each). The V and J ends lost 8 bases and 10 bases respectively, with 12 bases between them. Per the germline V gene, CDR1 is MNHEY and CDR2 is SVGEGT. The CDR3 runs to 11 residues. CDR3 amino acids: CASGLGEEQFF. DNA for the CDR3: TGTGCCAGCGGTTTAGGGGAGGAGCAGTTCTTC.

This clonotype was picked up a small number of times. The genes are TRBV19 and TRBJ1-1, with D perhaps matching TRBD1 (6 bases). There are 14 residues in the CDR3. V lost 8 bases and J 0 bases, leaving 13 bases between the germline ends. Germline-derived CDR1 and CDR2 are LNHDA and SQIVND (reference sequence). In DNA form, the CDR3 reads TGTGCCAGTGCGCCGGGACACATGAACACTGAAGCTTTCTTT. Protein sequence: CASAPGHMNTEAFF. Full variable domain (missing parts from reference TRBV19 and TRBJ1-1): DGGITQSPKYLFRKEGQNVTLSCEQNLNHDAMYWYRQDPGQGLRLIYYSQIVNDFQKGDIAEGYSVSREKKESFPLTVTSAQKNPTAFYLCASAPGHMNTEAFFGQGTRLTVV.

To note about this clonotype: This may come from a read error, since a much larger clone is one base off. The genes are TRBV7-2 and TRBJ2-7; weak D call: TRBD2 (5 bases). The CDR3 length is 15 residues. V was clipped by 5 bases and J by 4 bases, with 18 bases between them. In germline, CDR1 is SGHTA, CDR2 FQGNSA. CDR3 amino acids: CASSTNGVFGYEQYV. In DNA, the CDR3 is TGTGCCAGCAGCACCAACGGGGTCTTCGGATACGAGCAGTACGTC.

This chain links TRBV3-1 with TRBJ1-1; the match to TRBD1 covers 7 bases. Trimming at V came to 3 bases and at J to 1 base, leaving 5 bases not matched to a gene. The CDR3 consists of 15 residues. Germline CDR1 reads LGHDT; CDR2 reads YNNKEL (reference sequence). The CDR3: CASSHQDRPNTEAFF. Written as DNA, the CDR3 is TGTGCCAGCAGCCATCAGGACAGGCCGAACACTGAAGCTTTCTTT.

This clonotype was observed at least ten times. The J gene is TRBJ2-1, the V gene TRBV13; possible D gene TRBD1, 5 bases. The CDR3 loop spans 15 amino acids. Germline V gene sequence: CDR1 PRHDT, CDR2 FYEKMQ (reference sequence). Trimming shortened V by 5 bases and J by 8 bases, and 19 bases separated the two germline ends. The CDR3 here is CASSLGLLDPDEQFF. In DNA form, the CDR3 reads TGTGCCAGCAGCCTGGGGCTGCTAGATCCTGATGAGCAGTTCTTC.

This clonotype was picked up a small number of times. The J gene is TRBJ2-7, the V gene TRBV6-6; no clear D gene. The CDR3 runs 13 residues. The ends were cut back, 0 bases at V and 2 bases at J, with 5 bases in the middle. The germline V gene has CDR1 MNHNY and CDR2 SVGAGI (reference sequence). Here the CDR3 DNA reads TGTGCCAGCAGTTACTCCCACCCCTACGAGCAGTACGTC. This encodes CASSYSHPYEQYV.

Many counts were recorded for this clonotype. CDR3 DNA sequence: TGTGCCAGCAGCCCAGAGTGGGGTACGCAGTATTTT. Protein product: CASSPEWGTQYF. V gene TRBV7-9 combines with J gene TRBJ2-3; no clear D gene. V was shortened by 5 bases and J by 8 bases, with 11 bases between the two germline ends. CDR1 is SEHNR and CDR2 is FQNEAQ in the germline V gene (reference sequence). The CDR3 totals 12 residues.

The chain employs TRBV7-8 and TRBJ2-7; no reliable D call. The CDR3 covers 14 residues. V shed 4 bases and J shed 3 bases, with 13 bases lying between them. Germline CDR1 reads SGHVS; CDR2 reads FQNEAQ. CDR3 sequence reads: CASSSRRALYEQYF. CDR3 bases: TGTGCCAGCAGCTCCCGACGAGCGCTCTACGAGCAGTACTTC.

In DNA, the CDR3 is TGTGCCAGTAGTATCTTCCAGACCAATTCACCCCTCCACTTT. This codes for CASSIFQTNSPLHF. This chain links TRBV19 with TRBJ1-6; D uncertain. V was cut by 3 bases and J by 7 bases, with 10 bases left in between. CDR1 LNHDA and CDR2 SQIVND come from the germline V gene (reference sequence). The CDR3 is 14 residues long.

In this sample, this clonotype turned up many times. This chain joins TRBV19 and TRBJ1-6; D unclear. The CDR3 spans 13 residues. CDR1 is LNHDA, CDR2 SQIVND, per germline (reference sequence). V was clipped by 4 bases and J by 8 bases, with 9 bases between them. The CDR3 spells CASSKRNDSPLHF. The CDR3 nucleotides are TGTGCCAGTAGTAAAAGGAATGATTCACCCCTCCACTTT.

The chain joins TRBV6-2 or TRBV6-3 to TRBJ2-7; no clear D gene. CDR1 is MNHEY, CDR2 SVGEGT, per germline. The CDR3 runs to 14 residues. Trimming cost V 0 bases and J 0 bases, with 6 bases left between them. CDR3 nucleotides: TGTGCCAGCAGTTACTCGCCGGTCTCCTACGAGCAGTACGTC. The encoded protein is CASSYSPVSYEQYV.

This clonotype was seen at least ten times. The CDR3 protein is CASSLTHLDYGYTF. Written as DNA, the CDR3 is TGTGCCAGCAGCTTAACCCACCTTGACTATGGCTACACCTTC. The V and J genes are TRBV7-2 and TRBJ1-2; no definite D call. In germline, CDR1 is SGHTA, CDR2 FQGNSA. V gave up 2 bases and J gave up 3 bases, with 10 bases separating them. CDR3 size: 14 residues.

Ten or more counts support this clonotype. V usage is TRBV7-9 and J usage is TRBJ2-5; 13 nucleotides match TRBD2. J gave up 5 bases and V 4 bases, and 13 bases lay outside the gene matches. Germline CDR1 SEHNR, CDR2 FQNEAQ (reference sequence). The CDR3 extends over 18 amino acids. The CDR3 DNA sequence: TGTGCCAGCAGCTGGACCCGAACTAGCGGGGGGGCCGGTGAGACCCAGTACTTC. It encodes CASSWTRTSGGAGETQYF.

This clonotype occurred a few times. The chain joins TRBV29-1 to TRBJ1-1; the D is unclear. This CDR3 comprises 13 residues. The V gene lost 3 bases and the J gene lost 2 bases, with 10 bases spanning the gap. Looked up from germline, CDR1 is SQVTM and CDR2 is ANQGSEA. CDR3: CSVDILGNTEAFF. DNA for the CDR3: TGCAGCGTTGATATTCTGGGTAACACTGAAGCTTTCTTT.

The chain combines TRBV7-8 with TRBJ2-7; D uncertain. CDR3 length: 15 residues. Germline V gene lookup returns CDR1 SGHVS and CDR2 FQNEAQ. V was clipped by 1 base and J by 4 bases, with 14 bases between them. CDR3 sequence reads: CASSLGWVPVYEQYF. DNA of the CDR3: TGTGCCAGCAGCTTAGGATGGGTCCCCGTGTACGAGCAGTACTTC.

This chain uses TRBV7-9 with TRBJ2-2, with D hard to call. Per the germline V gene, CDR1 is SEHNR and CDR2 is FQNEAQ (reference sequence). The CDR3 is made up of 17 amino acids. Trimming cost V 5 bases and J 0 bases, with 16 bases left between them. This CDR3 is CASSETGSASNTGELFF. The DNA for the CDR3 is TGTGCCAGCAGCGAAACCGGGTCAGCTTCGAACACCGGGGAGCTGTTTTTT. Drawing the rest from reference TRBV7-9 and TRBJ2-2, the complete variable domain is DTGVSQNPRHKITKRGQNVTFRCDPISEHNRLYWYRQTLGQGPEFLTYFQNEAQLEKSRLLSDRFSAERPKGSFSTLEIQRTEQGDSAMYLCASSETGSASNTGELFFGEGSRLTVL.

This clonotype came up a few times. The rearrangement uses TRBV5-6 and TRBJ2-3; 8 nucleotides agree with TRBD1. Germline lookup yields CDR1 SGHDT and CDR2 YYEEEE. V shed 4 bases and J 4 bases; nucleotides not matched to a gene: 14. This CDR3 is built from 17 residues. In nucleotides, the CDR3 is TGTGCCAGCAGCCCACTCCCGGGACAGGCTCCCGCAGATACGCAGTATTTT. Its translation is CASSPLPGQAPADTQYF.

This clonotype was counted many times. The chain is built from TRBV7-2 and TRBJ2-3, with D unresolved. The CDR3 extends over 14 amino acids. From germline, CDR1 is SGHTA and CDR2 FQGNSA. Trimming removed 2 bases at V and 5 bases at J, with 11 bases between. In DNA, the CDR3 is TGTGCCAGCAGCTTACCGGCCTTTAGAGATACGCAGTATTTT. Its translation: CASSLPAFRDTQYF.

This clonotype was seen a handful of times. The genes are TRBV10-1 and TRBJ2-3; 9 nucleotides line up with TRBD2. The CDR3 is 17 amino acids. The germline V gene encodes CDR1 WNHNN and CDR2 SYGVQD (reference sequence). Unmatched junction bases numbered 8, after V lost 2 bases and J lost 2 bases. In DNA, the CDR3 is TGCGCCAGCAGTGAGGTTAGCGGGGGACCTCTCACAGATACGCAGTATTTT. Residues: CASSEVSGGPLTDTQYF.

The V and J genes are TRBV6-6 and TRBJ1-1; 8 nucleotides align to TRBD1. With 4 bases clipped from V and 9 bases from J, the junction kept 13 bases outside the gene matches. The CDR3 spans 15 residues. In germline, CDR1 is MNHNY, CDR2 SVGAGI (reference sequence). The CDR3 is CASSSTTGAAPQAFF. The CDR3 DNA sequence: TGTGCCAGCAGTTCCACGACAGGGGCCGCCCCGCAAGCTTTCTTT.

The V gene is TRBV7-6, the J gene TRBJ2-5; D remains unclear. Trimming pared 3 bases from V and 3 bases from J, leaving 8 bases between. The germline V gene has CDR1 SGHVS and CDR2 FNYEAQ. The CDR3 spans 13 residues. The CDR3 bases are TGTGCCAGCAGCTTCAACAGAAAAGAGACCCAGTACTTC. This codes for CASSFNRKETQYF.

The chain carries TRBV15 and TRBJ1-5; a weak D match, TRBD1 (5 bases). Germline loops: CDR1 LNHNV, CDR2 YYDKDF (reference sequence). CDR3 size: 15 residues. V was pared by 0 bases and J by 9 bases, with 15 bases between. The CDR3 sequence: CATSRDRARGRPQHF. The CDR3 coding sequence is TGTGCCACCAGCAGAGATCGGGCAAGGGGTCGGCCCCAGCATTTT. The full variable domain, with the rest looked up from reference TRBV15 and TRBJ1-5, is DAMVIQNPRYQVTQFGKPVTLSCSQTLNHNVMYWYQQKSSQAPKLLFHYYDKDFNNEADTPDNFQSRRPNTSFCFLDIRSPGLGDTAMYLCATSRDRARGRPQHFGDGTRLSIL.

V and J are TRBV10-3 and TRBJ2-3; D might be TRBD1 (7 bases). The CDR3 consists of 14 residues. Germline CDR1 reads ENHRY; CDR2 reads SYGVKD. Trimming removed 3 bases at V and 3 bases at J, with 10 bases between. The CDR3 sequence is CAISDPGGTDTQYF. DNA of the CDR3: TGTGCCATCAGTGACCCAGGGGGGACAGATACGCAGTATTTT.

This clonotype was recorded a few times. The genes are TRBV4-1 and TRBJ2-4; D possibly corresponds to TRBD2 (5 bases). Per germline, CDR1 MGHRA and CDR2 YSYEKL. V lost 0 bases and J 8 bases, leaving 14 bases between the germline ends. The CDR3 runs to 15 residues. The CDR3 nucleotides read TGCGCCAGCAGCCAAGATTGGGCCTCCGGGGACATTCAGTACTTC. Protein product: CASSQDWASGDIQYF.

The rearrangement joins TRBV5-5 to TRBJ1-4; D is undetermined. Trimming stripped 4 bases from V and 6 bases from J, with 13 bases between. Germline V gives CDR1 SGHKS, CDR2 YYEKEE (reference sequence). The CDR3 consists of 14 residues. CDR3 DNA sequence: TGTGCCAGCAGCGCCGGGTCCCCATATGAAAAACTGTTTTTT. Its protein product is CASSAGSPYEKLFF.